A selection of T cell receptor beta chains follows, all from one sample in a study of OX40 agonist ivuxolimab in advanced cancers. The repertoire was sequenced with immunoSEQ multiplex PCR; TCRdb's copy has only in-frame clones and lacks some. The sample lists tens of thousands of clones; approximately 80% were seen once. This sample comprised CD4+ or CD8+ T cells sorted from blood, obtained in a trial of the OX40 agonist ivuxolimab. These receptors were taken from an adult with an advanced solid tumor such as melanoma, head and neck, liver or kidney cancer. Both conserved end residues are part of each CDR3. D genes are given only for firm matches. Not every row has a clone size; where given, it reads once, few, many or a size class.

v_gene: TRBV6-1; d_gene: TRBD1; abundance: .; j_gene: TRBJ1-1; CDR3aa: CASSDGDRVATEAFF
v_gene: TRBV9; d_gene: .; abundance: .; j_gene: TRBJ1-1; CDR3aa: CASSVFTANTEAFF
v_gene: TRBV9; d_gene: .; abundance: .; j_gene: TRBJ1-1; CDR3aa: CASSVALTANTEAFF
v_gene: TRBV7-8; d_gene: TRBD1; abundance: .; j_gene: TRBJ2-5; CDR3aa: CASSTPTGVQETQYF
v_gene: TRBV19; d_gene: .; abundance: .; j_gene: TRBJ1-2; CDR3aa: CASSMGTAINYGYTF
v_gene: TRBV10-2; d_gene: .; abundance: .; j_gene: TRBJ1-6; CDR3aa: CASTGGRGRALHF
v_gene: TRBV9; d_gene: .; abundance: .; j_gene: TRBJ2-2; CDR3aa: CASSPTNTGELFF
v_gene: TRBV18; d_gene: TRBD1; abundance: .; j_gene: TRBJ1-2; CDR3aa: CASSLARDRGKDLGGYTF
v_gene: TRBV6-1; d_gene: .; abundance: .; j_gene: TRBJ2-2; CDR3aa: CASSDGGRIGELFF
v_gene: TRBV27; d_gene: .; abundance: .; j_gene: TRBJ1-6; CDR3aa: CASTRYNSPLHF
v_gene: TRBV5-3; d_gene: TRBD1; abundance: .; j_gene: TRBJ1-4; CDR3aa: CARSLVGGTGEKLFF
v_gene: TRBV5-1; d_gene: .; abundance: once; j_gene: TRBJ1-1; CDR3aa: CASSAYSKAEAFF
v_gene: TRBV7-9; d_gene: .; abundance: .; j_gene: TRBJ2-5; CDR3aa: CASRPGGLQETQYF
v_gene: TRBV6-5; d_gene: .; abundance: .; j_gene: TRBJ2-7; CDR3aa: CASSYAASQGSEQYF
v_gene: TRBV7-2; d_gene: .; abundance: .; j_gene: TRBJ1-2; CDR3aa: CASSPIMGGDYGYTF
v_gene: TRBV7-8; d_gene: .; abundance: .; j_gene: TRBJ1-6; CDR3aa: CASSPVPMTPLHF
v_gene: TRBV11-2; d_gene: .; abundance: few; j_gene: TRBJ2-7; CDR3aa: CASSLISSGSYEQYF
v_gene: TRBV6-6; d_gene: TRBD1; abundance: .; j_gene: TRBJ2-3; CDR3aa: CASSRQGPSTDTQYF